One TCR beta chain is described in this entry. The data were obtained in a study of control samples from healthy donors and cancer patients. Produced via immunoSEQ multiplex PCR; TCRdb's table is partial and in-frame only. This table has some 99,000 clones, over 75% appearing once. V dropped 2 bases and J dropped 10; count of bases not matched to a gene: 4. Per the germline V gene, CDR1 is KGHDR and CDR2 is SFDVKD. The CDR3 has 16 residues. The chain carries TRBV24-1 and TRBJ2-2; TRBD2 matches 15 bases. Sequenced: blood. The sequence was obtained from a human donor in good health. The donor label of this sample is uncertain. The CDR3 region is CATSDWTSGGVLELFF. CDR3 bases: TGTGCCACCAGTGATTGGACTAGCGGGGGGGTTTTGGAGCTGTTTTTT.